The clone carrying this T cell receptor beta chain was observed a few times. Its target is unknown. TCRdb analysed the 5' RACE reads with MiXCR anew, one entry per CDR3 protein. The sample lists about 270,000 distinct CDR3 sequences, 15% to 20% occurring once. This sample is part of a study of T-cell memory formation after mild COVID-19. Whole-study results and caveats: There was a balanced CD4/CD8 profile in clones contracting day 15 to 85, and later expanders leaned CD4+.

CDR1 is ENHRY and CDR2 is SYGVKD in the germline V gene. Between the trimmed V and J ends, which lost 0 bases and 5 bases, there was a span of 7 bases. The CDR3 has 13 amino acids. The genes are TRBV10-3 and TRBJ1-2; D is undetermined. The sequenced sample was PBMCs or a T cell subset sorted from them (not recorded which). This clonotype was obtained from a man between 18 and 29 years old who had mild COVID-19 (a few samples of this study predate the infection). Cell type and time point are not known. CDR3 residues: CAISESVLYGYTF. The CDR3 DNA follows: TGTGCCATCAGTGAGTCGGTCCTTTATGGCTACACCTTC.